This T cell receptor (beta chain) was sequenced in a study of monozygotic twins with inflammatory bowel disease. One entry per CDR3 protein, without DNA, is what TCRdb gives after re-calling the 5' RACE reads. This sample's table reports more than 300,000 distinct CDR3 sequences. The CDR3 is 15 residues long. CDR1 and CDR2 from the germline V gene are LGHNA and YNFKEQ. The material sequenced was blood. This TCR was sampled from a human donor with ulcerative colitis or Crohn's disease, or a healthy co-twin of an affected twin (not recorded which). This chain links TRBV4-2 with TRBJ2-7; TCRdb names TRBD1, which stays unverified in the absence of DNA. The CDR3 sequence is CASSQDYRAAYEQYF.